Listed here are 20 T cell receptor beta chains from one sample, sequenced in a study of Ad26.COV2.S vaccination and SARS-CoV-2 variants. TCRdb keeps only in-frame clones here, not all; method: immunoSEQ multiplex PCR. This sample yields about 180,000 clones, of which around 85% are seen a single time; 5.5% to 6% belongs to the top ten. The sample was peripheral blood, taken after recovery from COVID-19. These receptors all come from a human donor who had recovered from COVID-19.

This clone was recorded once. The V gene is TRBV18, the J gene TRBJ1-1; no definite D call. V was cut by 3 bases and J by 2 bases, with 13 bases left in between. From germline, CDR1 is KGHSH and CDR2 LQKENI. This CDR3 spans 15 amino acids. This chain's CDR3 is CASSPSLMGNTEAFF. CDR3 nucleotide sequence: TGTGCCAGCTCACCGTCCCTCATGGGTAACACTGAAGCTTTCTTT.

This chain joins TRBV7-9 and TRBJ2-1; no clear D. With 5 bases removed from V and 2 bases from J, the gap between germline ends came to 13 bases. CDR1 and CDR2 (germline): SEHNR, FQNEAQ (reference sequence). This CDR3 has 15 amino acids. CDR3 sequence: CASSETGSPYNEQFF. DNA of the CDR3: TGTGCCAGCAGCGAAACCGGGTCCCCCTACAATGAGCAGTTCTTC.

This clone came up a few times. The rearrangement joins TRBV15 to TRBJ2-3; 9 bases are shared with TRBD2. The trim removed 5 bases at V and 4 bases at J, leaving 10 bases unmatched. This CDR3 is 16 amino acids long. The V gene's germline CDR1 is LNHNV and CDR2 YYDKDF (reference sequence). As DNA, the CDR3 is TGTGCCACCAGCGCCCGGACTAGCGCCACCCCAGATACGCAGTATTTT. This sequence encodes CATSARTSATPDTQYF.

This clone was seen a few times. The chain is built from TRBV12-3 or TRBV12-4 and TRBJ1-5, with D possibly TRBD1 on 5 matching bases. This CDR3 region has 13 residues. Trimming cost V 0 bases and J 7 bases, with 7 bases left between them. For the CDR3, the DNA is TGTGCCAGCAGTTTAGCAGGGGAACAGCCCCAGCATTTT. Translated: CASSLAGEQPQHF.

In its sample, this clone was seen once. CDR3 amino acids: CASSLVGSAADPQETQYF. The DNA for the CDR3 is TGTGCCAGCAGCTTAGTGGGTTCGGCGGCAGATCCTCAAGAGACCCAGTACTTC. The rearrangement joins TRBV7-2 to TRBJ2-5; D unclear. CDR3 length: 18 residues. From germline, CDR1 is SGHTA and CDR2 FQGNSA. Trimming removed 1 base at V and 2 bases at J, with 20 bases between.

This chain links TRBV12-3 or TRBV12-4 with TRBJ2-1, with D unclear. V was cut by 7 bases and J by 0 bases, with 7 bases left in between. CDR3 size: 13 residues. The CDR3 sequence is CASKTSSYNEQFF. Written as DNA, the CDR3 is TGTGCCAGCAAGACCAGCTCCTACAATGAGCAGTTCTTC.

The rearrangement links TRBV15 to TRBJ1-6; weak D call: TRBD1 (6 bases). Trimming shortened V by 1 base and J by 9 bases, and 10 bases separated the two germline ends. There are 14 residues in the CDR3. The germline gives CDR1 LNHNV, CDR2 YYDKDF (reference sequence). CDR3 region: CATSRVGGGSPLHF. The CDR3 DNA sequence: TGTGCCACCAGCAGAGTAGGGGGGGGTTCACCCCTCCACTTT. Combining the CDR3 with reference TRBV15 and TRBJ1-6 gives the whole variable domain DAMVIQNPRYQVTQFGKPVTLSCSQTLNHNVMYWYQQKSSQAPKLLFHYYDKDFNNEADTPDNFQSRRPNTSFCFLDIRSPGLGDTAMYLCATSRVGGGSPLHFGNGTRLTVT.

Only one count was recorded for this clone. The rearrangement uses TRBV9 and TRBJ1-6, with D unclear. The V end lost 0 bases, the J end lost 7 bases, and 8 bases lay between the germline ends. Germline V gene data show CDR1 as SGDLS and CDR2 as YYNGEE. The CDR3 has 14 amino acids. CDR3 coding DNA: TGTGCCAGCAGCGTAGAGGTCATAAATTCACCCCTCCACTTT. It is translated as CASSVEVINSPLHF. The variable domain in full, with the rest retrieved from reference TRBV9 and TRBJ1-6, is DSGVTQTPKHLITATGQRVTLRCSPRSGDLSVYWYQQSLDQGLQFLIQYYNGEERAKGNILERFSAQQFPDLHSELNLSSLELGDSALYFCASSVEVINSPLHFGNGTRLTVT.

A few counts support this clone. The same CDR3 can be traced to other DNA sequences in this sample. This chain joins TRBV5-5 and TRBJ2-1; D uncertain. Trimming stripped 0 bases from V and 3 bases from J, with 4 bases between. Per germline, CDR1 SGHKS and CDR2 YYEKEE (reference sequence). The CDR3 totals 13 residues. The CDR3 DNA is TGTGCCAGCAGCTTGGACAGCTACAATGAGCAGTTCTTC. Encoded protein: CASSLDSYNEQFF.

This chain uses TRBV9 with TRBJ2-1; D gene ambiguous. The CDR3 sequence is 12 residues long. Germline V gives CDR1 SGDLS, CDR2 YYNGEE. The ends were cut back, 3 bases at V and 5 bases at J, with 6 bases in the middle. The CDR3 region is CASSGTHNEQFF. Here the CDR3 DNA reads TGTGCCAGCAGCGGTACCCACAATGAGCAGTTCTTC.

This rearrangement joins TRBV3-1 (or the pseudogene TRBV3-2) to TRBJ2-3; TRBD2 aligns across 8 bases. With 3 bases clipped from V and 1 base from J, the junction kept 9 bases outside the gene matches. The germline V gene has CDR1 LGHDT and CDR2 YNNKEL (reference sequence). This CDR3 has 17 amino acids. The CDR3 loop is CASSHNRREDRTDTQYF. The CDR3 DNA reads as TGTGCCAGCAGCCACAACCGGCGGGAGGATCGCACAGATACGCAGTATTTT.

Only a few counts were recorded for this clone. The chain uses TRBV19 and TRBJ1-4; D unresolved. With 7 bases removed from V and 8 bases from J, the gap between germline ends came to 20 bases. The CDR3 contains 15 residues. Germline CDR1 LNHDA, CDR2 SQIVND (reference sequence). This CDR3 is CASTLHGRVEEKLFF. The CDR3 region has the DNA TGTGCCAGTACCCTCCATGGGAGGGTGGAGGAAAAACTGTTTTTT. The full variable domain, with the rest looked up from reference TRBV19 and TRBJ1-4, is DGGITQSPKYLFRKEGQNVTLSCEQNLNHDAMYWYRQDPGQGLRLIYYSQIVNDFQKGDIAEGYSVSREKKESFPLTVTSAQKNPTAFYLCASTLHGRVEEKLFFGSGTQLSVL.

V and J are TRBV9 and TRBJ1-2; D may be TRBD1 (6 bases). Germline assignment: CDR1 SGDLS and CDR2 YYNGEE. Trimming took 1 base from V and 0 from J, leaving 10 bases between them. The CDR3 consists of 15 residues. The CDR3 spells CASSVSAGANYGYTF. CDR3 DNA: TGTGCCAGCAGCGTATCGGCAGGGGCTAACTATGGCTACACCTTC.

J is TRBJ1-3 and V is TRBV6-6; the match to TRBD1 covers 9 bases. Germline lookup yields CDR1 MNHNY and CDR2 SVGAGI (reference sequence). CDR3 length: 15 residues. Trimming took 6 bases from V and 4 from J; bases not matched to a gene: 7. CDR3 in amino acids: CASSRGTGWGNTIYF. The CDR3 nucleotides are TGTGCCAGCAGCCGAGGGACAGGGTGGGGAAACACCATATATTTT.

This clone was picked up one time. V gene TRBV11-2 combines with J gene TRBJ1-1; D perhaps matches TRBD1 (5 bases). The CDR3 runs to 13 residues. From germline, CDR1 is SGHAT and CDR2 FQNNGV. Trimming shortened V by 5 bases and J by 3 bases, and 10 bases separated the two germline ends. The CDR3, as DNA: TGTGCCAGCAGCCCCAGGGTTGACACTGAAGCTTTCTTT. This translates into CASSPRVDTEAFF.

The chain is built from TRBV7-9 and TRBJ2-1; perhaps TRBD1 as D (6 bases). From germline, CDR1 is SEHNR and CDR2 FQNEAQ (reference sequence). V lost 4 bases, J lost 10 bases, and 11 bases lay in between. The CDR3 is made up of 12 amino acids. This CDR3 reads CASSSDRIEQFF. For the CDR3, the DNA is TGTGCCAGCAGCTCCGACAGGATAGAGCAGTTCTTC. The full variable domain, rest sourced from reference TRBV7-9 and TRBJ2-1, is DTGVSQNPRHKITKRGQNVTFRCDPISEHNRLYWYRQTLGQGPEFLTYFQNEAQLEKSRLLSDRFSAERPKGSFSTLEIQRTEQGDSAMYLCASSSDRIEQFFGPGTRLTVL.

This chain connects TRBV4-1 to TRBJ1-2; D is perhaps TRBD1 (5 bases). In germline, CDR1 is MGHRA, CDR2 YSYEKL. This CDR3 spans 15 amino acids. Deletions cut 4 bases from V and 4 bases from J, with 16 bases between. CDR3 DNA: TGCGCCAGCAGCCTTCATAAGACAGATTTCTATGGCTACACCTTC. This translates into CASSLHKTDFYGYTF.

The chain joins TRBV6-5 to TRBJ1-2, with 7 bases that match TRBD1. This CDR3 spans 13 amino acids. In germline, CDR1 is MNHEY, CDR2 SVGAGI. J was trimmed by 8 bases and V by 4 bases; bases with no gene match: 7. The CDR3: CASSSEGARGYTF. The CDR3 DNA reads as TGTGCCAGCAGTTCTGAGGGGGCACGGGGCTACACCTTC.

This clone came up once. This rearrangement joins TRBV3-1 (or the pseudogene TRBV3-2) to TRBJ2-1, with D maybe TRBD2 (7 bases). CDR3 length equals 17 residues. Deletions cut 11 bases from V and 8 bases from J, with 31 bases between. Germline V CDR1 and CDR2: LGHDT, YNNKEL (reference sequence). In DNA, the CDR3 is TGTGCCCGCGGGCTAAGAGGGGGGGGCCCCCTGGGGGATGAGCAGTTCTTC. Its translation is CARGLRGGGPLGDEQFF.

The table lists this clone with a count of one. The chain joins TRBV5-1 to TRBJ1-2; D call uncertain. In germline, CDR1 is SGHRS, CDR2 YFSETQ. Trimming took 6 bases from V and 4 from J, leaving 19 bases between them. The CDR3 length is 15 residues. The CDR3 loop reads CASNESPVRSYGYTF. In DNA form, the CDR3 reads TGCGCCAGCAACGAAAGTCCTGTTCGAAGCTATGGCTACACCTTC.